This T cell receptor beta chain was recovered during a study of shared clonotypes between healthy human individuals. On the study more broadly: Each donor had three CD4 naive, three CD4 memory, two CD8 naive and one CD8 memory plate.

Naivety among CD8 cells was defined by CD45RO negativity and positive CCR7 selection, thereby excluding terminally differentiated effector memory CD45RA+ cells. Assay runs were performed at deep level. Replicate PCRs run on sorted subsets employed about 220 ng DNA, tens of thousands of T cell genomes. Sequencing used immunoSEQ multiplex PCR; TCRdb keeps in-frame clones, though not all of them. The sample holds more than 2 million clones, around 93% seen once. This TCR was sampled from a man younger than 35 in good health. Some clones in this sample may be carry-over from other donors' samples. The sequenced sample consisted of naive CD8+ T cells from PBMCs.

The CDR3 DNA follows: TGTGCCAGTAGTGTTGGGACTAGCGGTGTAGAGACCCAGTACTTC. Protein sequence: CASSVGTSGVETQYF. This rearrangement joins TRBV19 to TRBJ2-5; 11 bases align to TRBD2. Trimming at V came to 5 bases and at J to 4 bases, leaving 6 bases not matched to a gene. Germline V CDR1 and CDR2: LNHDA, SQIVND (reference sequence). CDR3 length equals 15 residues.